This T cell receptor (beta chain) was obtained from a study of T cells in Graves' hyperthyroidism and ophthalmopathy. Active moderate-to-severe ophthalmopathy, Clinical Activity Score at least 3, NOSPECS at least 4, under 3 months' duration. Exclusion criteria comprised uncontrolled infection, other autoimmune disease, pregnancy or lactation. Trimming removed 1 base from V and 3 bases from J, with 7 bases in between. The CDR3 loop spans 13 amino acids. In germline, CDR1 is MGHRA, CDR2 YSYEKL. Amplified TCR beta CDR3 regions came from RNA transcripts. RT-PCR in the first round (using the HTBI primer set) targeted the TCR CDR3. TCRdb reanalysed the multiplex PCR reads using MiXCR and keeps one entry per CDR3 protein. The data contain some 300,000 distinct CDR3 sequences, around 20% of them singletons.

The V gene is TRBV4-1, the J gene TRBJ2-7; D call uncertain. The sequence came from a man in his forties or fifties with Graves' ophthalmopathy. Sequenced material: blood. The CDR3 DNA reads TGCGCCAGCAGCCAAGTCCCCTTCTACGAGCAGTACTTC. Translated: CASSQVPFYEQYF.